The T cell receptor (beta chain) under discussion was sequenced for a study of blood T cell repertoires in COVID-19. Generated by immunoSEQ multiplex PCR, the TCRdb table keeps only in-frame clones and is missing some. The profile shows around 100,000 clones, about 90% of them singletons. The CDR3 is 17 residues long. V was trimmed by 5 bases and J by 0 bases, leaving 18 bases between them. Germline CDR1 is SEHNR and CDR2 is FQNEAQ (reference sequence). The TCR was taken from a man aged 25-40 years in a cohort sampled during active COVID-19. This chain joins TRBV7-9 and TRBJ2-3, with TRBD1 as a possible D gene (6 bases). Sequencing was performed on peripheral blood. As DNA, the CDR3 is TGTGCCAGCAGCACCCCCCGGACAGCGTTAAGCACAGATACGCAGTATTTT. Translation gives CASSTPRTALSTDTQYF.